These 24 T cell receptor beta chains came from one sample sequenced in a study of human CD8 memory T cell subsets. Scientists made TCR beta libraries using UMI-labeled 5' RACE. TCRdb re-called the 5' RACE reads, yielding one record per CDR3 amino acid sequence without DNA. In all, the sample yields 9,500 to 12,000 distinct CDR3 sequences. Material for sequencing was CD8+ T cells from PBMCs. The receptors here all came from a human donor in good health.

Here the CDR3 reads CASSAGTGGRDEQFF. The rearrangement uses TRBV9 and TRBJ2-1; TCRdb returns TRBD1, unconfirmable since there is no DNA. Germline CDR1 SGDLS, CDR2 YYNGEE. The CDR3 spans 15 residues.

The rearrangement joins TRBV20-1 to TRBJ2-5; TCRdb indicates TRBD1, and absent DNA this call remains unverified. Germline V lookup: CDR1 DFQATT, CDR2 SNEGSKA (reference sequence). There are 15 residues in the CDR3. The CDR3 protein is CSARALGTSQETQYF.

This sequence joins TRBV19 and TRBJ2-1; without DNA, the TCRdb call of TRBD2 cannot be checked. CDR1 and CDR2 from the germline V gene are LNHDA and SQIVND (reference sequence). The CDR3 extends over 15 amino acids. CDR3 sequence reads: CASSIKAGGLDEQFF.

The chain employs TRBV29-1 and TRBJ1-4. Germline V lookup: CDR1 SQVTM, CDR2 ANQGSEA. The CDR3 extends over 14 amino acids. CDR3 in amino acids: CSVADETTNEKLFF.

The CDR3 region is CASSKRRDYSAGGELFF. The rearrangement links TRBV21-1 to TRBJ2-2; there is no DNA to check the TCRdb D call of TRBD2. TRBV21-1 is designated a pseudogene. This CDR3 is built from 17 residues.

This chain joins TRBV28 and TRBJ2-2; the TRBD2 assignment by TCRdb is unverifiable without DNA. This CDR3 comprises 17 residues. CDR1 and CDR2 (germline): MDHEN, SYDVKM. CDR3 region: CASSSVIGRRNTGELFF.

The rearrangement joins TRBV19 to TRBJ2-1. Germline CDR1 is LNHDA and CDR2 is SQIVND (reference sequence). The length of the CDR3 is 12 residues. CDR3 residues: CASIYDGNEQFF.

The V and J genes are TRBV4-2 and TRBJ2-5; the D gene TCRdb calls, TRBD1, cannot be checked with no DNA. The CDR3 has 17 amino acids. Germline values: CDR1 LGHNA, CDR2 YNFKEQ. The CDR3 here is CASSQDPAGADEETQYF.

Frequency places this clonotype as medium-sized. V is TRBV24-1 and J is TRBJ2-2; lacking DNA, the TRBD2 call made by TCRdb goes unchecked. The germline V gene has CDR1 KGHDR and CDR2 SFDVKD. This CDR3 has 17 residues. The CDR3 sequence: CATSDPSGSSYTGELFF.

The rearrangement joins TRBV7-9 to TRBJ2-4; TCRdb picks TRBD2, but there is no DNA to check that call. The germline V gene encodes CDR1 SEHNR and CDR2 FQNEAQ (reference sequence). The CDR3 contains 17 residues. CDR3 protein: CASSLRREQAWENIQYF.

By frequency, this clonotype is medium-sized. This chain uses TRBV7-9 with TRBJ2-1. The CDR3 consists of 12 residues. The germline V gene has CDR1 SEHNR and CDR2 FQNEAQ (reference sequence). CDR3 sequence reads: CASSLGYNEQFF. Combining the CDR3 with reference TRBV7-9 and TRBJ2-1 gives the whole variable domain DTGVSQNPRHKITKRGQNVTFRCDPISEHNRLYWYRQTLGQGPEFLTYFQNEAQLEKSRLLSDRFSAERPKGSFSTLEIQRTEQGDSAMYLCASSLGYNEQFFGPGTRLTVL.

This chain joins TRBV20-1 and TRBJ2-1; with no DNA, the TCRdb D assignment of TRBD1 cannot be verified. The CDR3 covers 16 residues. CDR1 is DFQATT, CDR2 SNEGSKA, per germline (reference sequence). The CDR3 spells CSAVPTTGSSYNEQFF.

The chain uses TRBV29-1 and TRBJ2-7; the TCRdb D gene call, TRBD1, has no DNA to confirm it. The CDR3 covers 15 residues. Germline V gene lookup returns CDR1 SQVTM and CDR2 ANQGSEA. This CDR3 is CSVELGDKFPYEQYF.

The chain uses TRBV5-1 and TRBJ2-2; without DNA, the TCRdb call of TRBD1 cannot be checked. Germline V CDR1 and CDR2: SGHRS, YFSETQ. The CDR3 sequence is 16 residues long. The CDR3 here is CASSRGEPGVAGELFF.

The rearrangement joins TRBV20-1 to TRBJ2-2. The CDR3 consists of 19 residues. CDR1 and CDR2 from the germline V gene are DFQATT and SNEGSKA (reference sequence). The CDR3 loop is CSARAKPRRGLTFAGELFF.

Judged by frequency, this clonotype is medium-sized (0.01 to 0.1%). The CDR3 reads CASSVSSAYTGELFF. J is TRBJ2-2 and V is TRBV27; the TCRdb call, TRBD2, lacks DNA for checking. This CDR3 has 15 residues. CDR1 and CDR2 from the germline V gene are MNHEY and SMNVEV (reference sequence).

This clonotype registers medium-sized (0.01 to 0.1%) by frequency. This CDR3 is CATGTVPQGGRNQPQHF. The chain uses TRBV19 and TRBJ1-5; TCRdb indicates TRBD1, and absent DNA this call remains unverified. The germline V gene has CDR1 LNHDA and CDR2 SQIVND (reference sequence). The CDR3 is 17 amino acids.

The chain employs TRBV29-1 and TRBJ2-3; TCRdb lists TRBD1, though no DNA is available to test this call. The CDR3 has 14 residues. The germline gives CDR1 SQVTM, CDR2 ANQGSEA. The CDR3 loop reads CSVDKGPSTDTQYF.

The chain employs TRBV7-9 and TRBJ1-2. Germline V gene sequence: CDR1 SEHNR, CDR2 FQNEAQ (reference sequence). CDR3 length: 15 amino acids. The chain's CDR3 is CASNIREGRPYGYTF.

The chain combines TRBV28 with TRBJ1-4. CDR1 is MDHEN, CDR2 SYDVKM, per germline. The CDR3 covers 14 residues. The CDR3 loop is CASSFIGTNEKLFF.

V usage is TRBV11-3 and J usage is TRBJ2-2; TCRdb's D call of TRBD2 is untestable without DNA. Germline V gene lookup returns CDR1 SGHNT and CDR2 YENEEA. The CDR3 spans 16 residues. The CDR3 spells CASSGAGAGITGELFF.

This rearrangement joins TRBV20-1 to TRBJ2-3; TCRdb selects TRBD2, and the lack of DNA leaves this call unchecked. Germline V CDR1 and CDR2: DFQATT, SNEGSKA (reference sequence). This CDR3 has 17 amino acids. This CDR3 reads CSASGQRERLSTDTQYF.

The CDR3: CASSLLMGLAAQETQYF. The V gene is TRBV28, the J gene TRBJ2-5; as DNA is missing, the TRBD2 call by TCRdb cannot be tested. CDR1 and CDR2 (germline): MDHEN, SYDVKM. The CDR3 runs 17 residues.

V usage is TRBV7-9 and J usage is TRBJ2-1; TCRdb's assignment of TRBD2 cannot be checked, as there is no DNA. Germline loops: CDR1 SEHNR, CDR2 FQNEAQ (reference sequence). The CDR3 consists of 15 residues. This CDR3 is CASSTQGPVTVEQFF. The variable domain in full, with the rest retrieved from reference TRBV7-9 and TRBJ2-1, is DTGVSQNPRHKITKRGQNVTFRCDPISEHNRLYWYRQTLGQGPEFLTYFQNEAQLEKSRLLSDRFSAERPKGSFSTLEIQRTEQGDSAMYLCASSTQGPVTVEQFFGPGTRLTVL.